This T cell receptor (beta chain) derives from a study of blood T cell repertoires in COVID-19. About the research overall: The origin of the acute and convalescent COVID-19 samples was the United States, Italy and Spain. PBMCs, B-cell-depleted T cells, or T cells provided the cDNA or gDNA that made up the material.

Authors' methods: How many nucleated cells were present was estimated from reference gene primer amplification. The table came from immunoSEQ multiplex PCR; TCRdb's copy has only in-frame clones and leaves some out. V and J calls and clone size come straight from that table; D and trimming were deduced from the DNA. The data show 150,000 to 200,000 clones, 85% to 90% seen once. The CDR3 runs 19 residues. From germline, CDR1 is SEHNR and CDR2 FQNEAQ (reference sequence). J lost 0 bases, V lost 2 bases, and 13 bases had no gene match. The specimen was peripheral blood. The chain has TRBV7-9 and TRBJ1-3, with 7 bases fitting TRBD1. The sequence was obtained from a woman aged 30 to 39 with active or convalescent COVID-19. In DNA, the CDR3 is TGTGCCAGCAGCTTAAGGATTGGACAGGCCTCTATCTCTGGAAACACCATATATTTT. Its protein is CASSLRIGQASISGNTIYF.